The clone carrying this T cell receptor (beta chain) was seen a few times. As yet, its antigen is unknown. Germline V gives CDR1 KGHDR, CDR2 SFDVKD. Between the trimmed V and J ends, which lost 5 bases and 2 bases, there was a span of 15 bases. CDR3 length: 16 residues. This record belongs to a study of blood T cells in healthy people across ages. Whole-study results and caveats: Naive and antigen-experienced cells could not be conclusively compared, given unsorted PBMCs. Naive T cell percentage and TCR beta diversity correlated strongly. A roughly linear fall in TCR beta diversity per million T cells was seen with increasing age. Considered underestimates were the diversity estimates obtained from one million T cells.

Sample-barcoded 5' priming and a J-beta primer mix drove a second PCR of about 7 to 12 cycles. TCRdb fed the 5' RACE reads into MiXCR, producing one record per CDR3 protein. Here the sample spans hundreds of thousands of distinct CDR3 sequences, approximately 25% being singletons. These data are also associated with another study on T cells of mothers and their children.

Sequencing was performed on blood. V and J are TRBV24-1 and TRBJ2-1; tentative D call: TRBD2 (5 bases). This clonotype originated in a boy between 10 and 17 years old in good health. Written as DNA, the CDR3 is TGTGCCACCAGTGGTCCTGCTAGCCTTACCTACAATGAGCAGTTCTTC. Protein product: CATSGPASLTYNEQFF.